Following are 8 T cell receptor beta chains from one sample sequenced in a study of human T cells and chemical hapten exposure. Regarding time point: pre-sensitization, week 0. Described treatment: therapeutic diphenylcyclopropenone sensitization with weekly scalp DPC. TCRdb recomputed calls from the RACE reads with MiXCR, one row per CDR3 protein. Of over 300,000 distinct CDR3 sequences detected, 5% to 6.5% appear once; the ten largest clones hold 2% to 3%. Source: whole blood, taken in connection with sensitization to the hapten diphenylcyclopropenone (DPC). These receptors were collected from a woman between 50 and 59 years old with alopecia areata. Some clones in this sample may be carry-over from other donors' samples.

This clonotype has ten or more counts. CDR3 coding DNA: TGTGCCAGCAGTAACCCTCGGATAGCGGTCCTCACAGATACGCAGTATTTT. Its protein is CASSNPRIAVLTDTQYF. The chain employs TRBV12-3 or TRBV12-4 and TRBJ2-3; possible D gene TRBD2, 6 bases. V was cut by 5 bases and J by 2 bases, with 20 bases left in between. The CDR3 length is 17 residues.

This clonotype came up many times. The chain links TRBV25-1 to TRBJ2-5; 9 positions match TRBD2. The CDR3 has 13 amino acids. Germline V gene sequence: CDR1 MGHDK, CDR2 SYGVNS. J was trimmed by 1 base and V by 6 bases; bases with no gene match: 0. The DNA of the CDR3 is TGTGCCAGCAGAGCGGGAGGCCAAGAGACCCAGTACTTC. This translates into CASRAGGQETQYF.

This clonotype was found once. A single base separates this from a much larger clone, so it may be a read error. CDR3 residues: CSVGGGQGSYNEQFF. CDR3 DNA sequence: TGCAGCGTTGGGGGCGGACAGGGGTCCTACAATGAGCAGTTCTTC. This sequence joins TRBV29-1 and TRBJ2-1; 9 nucleotides match TRBD1. Losses at the gene ends were 4 bases for V and 1 base for J; bases not matched to a gene: 5. The CDR3 covers 15 residues. From germline, CDR1 is SQVTM and CDR2 ANQGSEA.

This clonotype occurred many times. The chain is built from TRBV6-2 or TRBV6-3 and TRBJ2-1; 7 bases map to TRBD2. Germline V gene data show CDR1 as MNHEY and CDR2 as SVGEGT. This CDR3 is 15 amino acids long. Trimming at V came to 8 bases and at J to 0 bases, leaving 7 bases not matched to a gene. CDR3 sequence (DNA): TGTGCCAGCCGCCCCGGCGGGAGCTCCTACAATGAGCAGTTCTTC. It codes for CASRPGGSSYNEQFF.

This clonotype was detected only a few times. The chain recombines TRBV6-6 with TRBJ1-2; 7 bases line up with TRBD1. V dropped 5 bases and J dropped 6; count of bases not matched to a gene: 0. The CDR3 is 11 residues long. Germline CDR1 and CDR2: MNHNY and SVGAGI (reference sequence). For the CDR3, the DNA is TGTGCCAGCAGTACAGGGGATGGCTACACCTTC. Encoded protein: CASSTGDGYTF.

This clonotype was found a few times. The rearrangement uses TRBV3-1 and TRBJ1-2; 7 nucleotides line up with TRBD1. V was clipped by 2 bases and J by 2 bases; unmatched bases: 2. CDR3 length: 14 amino acids. Germline V gene lookup returns CDR1 LGHDT and CDR2 YNNKEL (reference sequence). CDR3 sequence: CASSQTGVNYGYTF. The CDR3, as DNA: TGTGCCAGCAGCCAAACAGGGGTCAACTATGGCTACACCTTC.

This clonotype was seen many times. V usage is TRBV7-2 and J usage is TRBJ2-1, with a weak D call TRBD2 (6 bases). The CDR3 length is 13 residues. CDR1 and CDR2 (germline): SGHTA, FQGNSA. Trimming left V 6 bases short and J 5 bases short, with 11 bases between. The CDR3 bases are TGTGCCAGCAGAAGGGGACTGGACAATGAGCAGTTCTTC. It specifies CASRRGLDNEQFF. Full variable domain (missing parts from reference TRBV7-2 and TRBJ2-1): GAGVSQSPSNKVTEKGKDVELRCDPISGHTALYWYRQSLGQGLEFLIYFQGNSAPDKSGLPSDRFSAERTGGSVSTLTIQRTQQEDSAVYLCASRRGLDNEQFFGPGTRLTVL.

This clonotype was recorded only once. The junction shows a germline mismatch at one end, possibly a read error. This chain joins TRBV7-9 and TRBJ1-1, with TRBD1 matching over 8 bases. Germline CDR1 is SEHNR and CDR2 is FQNEAQ (reference sequence). This CDR3 is built from 15 residues. The CDR3 sequence: CASSLGTGPNTEASF. Written as DNA, the CDR3 is TGTGCCAGCAGCTTAGGGACAGGGCCGAACACTGAAGCTTCCTTT.